Each of the 22 T cell receptor beta chains below was sequenced from the same sample in a study of T cell responses to AZD1222 COVID-19 vaccine. Libraries were prepared by immunoSEQ multiplex PCR; TCRdb keeps only in-frame clonotypes and omits some of them. The sample consists of about 130,000 clones, 90% of them appearing once. Here the sequenced sample was peripheral blood, taken on day 0 of AZD1222 vaccination. All receptors derive from an adult in good health.

This clone was counted a few times. The chain carries TRBV1 and TRBJ2-1; TRBD1 is taken as the D call from the table, unchecked against the DNA. TRBV1 is assigned pseudogene status. The CDR3 covers 14 residues. The CDR3, as DNA: TGCACCAGCAGCCAAGCTGGACAGGGGAATGAGCAGTTCTTC. Its protein product is CTSSQAGQGNEQFF.

The chain has TRBV12-3 or TRBV12-4 and TRBJ2-1; D uncertain. The CDR3 totals 13 residues. V shed 10 bases and J shed 4 bases, with 14 bases lying between them. Here the CDR3 DNA reads TGTGCCATCCTTTCTTTGGGATACAATGAGCAGTTCTTC. As protein: CAILSLGYNEQFF.

This clone was counted a few times. This chain joins TRBV12-2 and TRBJ2-7; TRBD1 is the table's D call and was not checked against the DNA. TRBV12-2 is a listed pseudogene. The CDR3 has 16 residues. CDR3: CASRNKGTGVLGEQYF. Here the CDR3 DNA reads TGTGCAAGTCGCAACAAAGGGACAGGGGTGCTAGGCGAGCAGTACTTC.

The chain links TRBV7-9 to TRBJ1-2; D call uncertain. Germline V gives CDR1 SEHNR, CDR2 FQNEAQ (reference sequence). The CDR3 is 12 residues long. V was pared by 7 bases and J by 6 bases, with 12 bases between. The CDR3 reads CASKGILNGYTF. CDR3 sequence (DNA): TGTGCCAGCAAAGGGATATTAAATGGCTACACCTTC.

The chain has TRBV29-1 and TRBJ1-1; D unclear. CDR3 length equals 12 residues. Germline CDR1 reads SQVTM; CDR2 reads ANQGSEA. Trimming removed 4 bases at V and 7 bases at J, with 13 bases between. The CDR3 spells CSVGGAAVEAFF. The CDR3 DNA reads as TGCAGCGTTGGAGGCGCTGCGGTTGAAGCTTTCTTT.

V usage is TRBV7-3 and J usage is TRBJ1-1, with D hard to call. CDR3 length equals 14 residues. Trimming pared 5 bases from V and 1 base from J, leaving 11 bases between. The germline gives CDR1 SGHTA, CDR2 FQGTGA. The CDR3 is CASSGLGPNTEAFF. In DNA, the CDR3 is TGTGCCAGCAGCGGCTTGGGCCCGAACACTGAAGCTTTCTTT.

The chain couples TRBV18 to TRBJ1-1; D gene ambiguous. CDR3 length: 15 residues. The V end lost 0 bases, the J end lost 0 bases, and 8 bases lay between the germline ends. The germline V gene encodes CDR1 KGHSH and CDR2 LQKENI. The CDR3 DNA reads as TGTGCCAGCTCACCACCGGGGAGTATGAACACTGAAGCTTTCTTT. Translating gives CASSPPGSMNTEAFF.

V usage is TRBV6-2 or TRBV6-3 and J usage is TRBJ2-2; D not resolved. This CDR3 comprises 15 residues. Trimming cost V 2 bases and J 3 bases, with 10 bases left between them. Germline V gene sequence: CDR1 MNHEY, CDR2 SVGEGT. The chain's CDR3 is CASSYRVGYTGELFF. The CDR3, as DNA: TGTGCCAGCAGTTACAGAGTGGGGTACACCGGGGAGCTGTTTTTT.

The chain uses TRBV9 and TRBJ2-3; D is possibly TRBD1 (5 bases). The CDR3 runs 17 residues. The germline V gene has CDR1 SGDLS and CDR2 YYNGEE. V lost 2 bases and J 4 bases, leaving 20 bases between the germline ends. The CDR3 sequence: CASSVGPYRITPDTQYF. The CDR3 DNA reads as TGTGCCAGCAGCGTGGGCCCCTACAGGATAACCCCAGATACGCAGTATTTT.

The table lists this clone with a count of one. The rearrangement links TRBV5-4 to TRBJ2-1; maybe TRBD2 (6 bases). The CDR3 spans 16 residues. Trimming removed 0 bases at V and 3 bases at J, with 13 bases between. Germline V gives CDR1 SGHNT, CDR2 YYREEE (reference sequence). The CDR3 region has the DNA TGTGCCAGCAGCTTGGGAGCGGGCTACCGCTACAATGAGCAGTTCTTC. Its protein product is CASSLGAGYRYNEQFF.

V usage is TRBV4-3 and J usage is TRBJ1-5; no clear D. Germline V gives CDR1 LGHNA, CDR2 YSLEER. V was shortened by 0 bases and J by 0 bases, with 9 bases between the two germline ends. The CDR3 is 16 residues long. This CDR3 reads CASSQDVGSSNQPQHF. The CDR3 DNA follows: TGCGCCAGCAGCCAAGACGTGGGTTCTAGCAATCAGCCCCAGCATTTT.

The chain uses TRBV5-5 and TRBJ1-2, with D hard to call. Germline V gives CDR1 SGHKS, CDR2 YYEKEE (reference sequence). V was pared by 4 bases and J by 0 bases, with 10 bases between. This CDR3 is 14 amino acids long. The CDR3 spells CASSLGGTNYGYTF. The CDR3 DNA reads as TGTGCCAGCAGCCTTGGTGGGACTAACTATGGCTACACCTTC.

This sequence joins TRBV27 and TRBJ2-2; no firm D call. The CDR3 has 14 amino acids. The V gene lost 4 bases and the J gene lost 8 bases, with 14 bases spanning the gap. Germline V CDR1 and CDR2: MNHEY, SMNVEV (reference sequence). The CDR3 here is CASSSFPVWGELFF. The CDR3 DNA is TGTGCCAGCAGTTCGTTCCCTGTCTGGGGGGAGCTGTTTTTT.

V is TRBV28 and J is TRBJ2-2; D is possibly TRBD1 (6 bases). The ends were cut back, 7 bases at V and 3 bases at J, with 9 bases in the middle. Germline CDR1 and CDR2: MDHEN and SYDVKM. The CDR3 has 13 amino acids. The CDR3 spells CASTTGYTGELFF. The CDR3 DNA reads as TGTGCCAGCACCACAGGGTACACCGGGGAGCTGTTTTTT.

The rearrangement joins TRBV5-1 to TRBJ2-7; 12 nucleotides align to TRBD1. V was pared by 4 bases and J by 6 bases, with 5 bases of the junction left unmatched. This CDR3 contains 14 residues. The germline V gene encodes CDR1 SGHRS and CDR2 YFSETQ. CDR3 protein: CASSAGTGGLEQYF. The CDR3 DNA is TGCGCCAGCAGCGCCGGGACAGGGGGCCTCGAGCAGTACTTC.

The chain carries TRBV2 and TRBJ2-7; D unresolved. Germline loops: CDR1 SNHLY, CDR2 FYNNEI. The CDR3 sequence is 12 residues long. The V gene lost 6 bases and the J gene lost 6 bases, with 12 bases spanning the gap. The CDR3 loop is CASSDNNAEQYF. DNA for the CDR3: TGTGCCAGCAGCGATAACAATGCCGAGCAGTACTTC.

This chain connects TRBV15 to TRBJ1-5; D uncertain. The CDR3 is 19 amino acids. CDR1 and CDR2 (germline): LNHNV, YYDKDF (reference sequence). V dropped 0 bases and J dropped 0 bases, with 18 bases sitting between them. The CDR3: CATSRDLLQEEYSNQPQHF. The CDR3 DNA reads as TGTGCCACCAGCAGAGATCTATTGCAGGAAGAATATAGCAATCAGCCCCAGCATTTT.

This clone has a single count. The DNA for the CDR3 is TGTGCCAGCAGTGCGGTCGAGGCCGAGACAAATCAGCCCCAGCATTTT. Translation gives CASSAVEAETNQPQHF. J is TRBJ1-5 and V is TRBV6-1; the D is unclear. CDR3 size: 16 residues. Germline values: CDR1 MNHNS, CDR2 SASEGT. Trimming removed 4 bases at V and 4 bases at J, with 17 bases between.

This sequence joins TRBV4-1 and TRBJ2-5, with 7 bases identical to TRBD1. With 2 bases clipped from V and 0 bases from J, the junction kept 3 bases outside the gene matches. This CDR3 spans 15 amino acids. Germline assignment: CDR1 MGHRA and CDR2 YSYEKL. In nucleotides, the CDR3 is TGCGCCAGCAGCCAATTCGGGACAGACCAAGAGACCCAGTACTTC. It codes for CASSQFGTDQETQYF.

The chain couples TRBV6-2 or TRBV6-3 to TRBJ2-7; maybe TRBD1 (6 bases). V was cut by 6 bases and J by 2 bases, with 23 bases left in between. Per germline, CDR1 MNHEY and CDR2 SVGEGT. The CDR3 has 17 residues. The CDR3 sequence is CASSRDIGTPGAYEQYF. In DNA form, the CDR3 reads TGTGCCAGCAGCCGGGACATAGGAACGCCAGGGGCCTACGAGCAGTACTTC.

The chain carries TRBV5-4 and TRBJ1-4; TRBD1 is a possible D gene (6 bases). CDR3 length: 14 residues. Germline lookup yields CDR1 SGHNT and CDR2 YYREEE (reference sequence). V was shortened by 4 bases and J by 11 bases, with 18 bases between the two germline ends. The CDR3 protein is CASSILKQGGKLFF. In DNA form, the CDR3 reads TGTGCCAGCAGCATACTTAAACAGGGTGGGAAACTGTTTTTT.

The sample holds a few counts of this clone. The genes are TRBV9 and TRBJ2-1; 11 nucleotides line up with TRBD2. The length of the CDR3 is 15 residues. Germline trimming cut 4 bases from V and 7 bases from J; bases unmatched to any gene: 7. The germline CDR1 and CDR2 sequences are SGDLS and YYNGEE. CDR3 DNA: TGTGCCAGCAGCCCGAGACTAGCGGGAAGGAATGAGCAGTTCTTC. It is translated as CASSPRLAGRNEQFF.